Listed here is a single T cell receptor (beta chain). In the authors' methods: Researchers report that nucleated cell counts were estimated from reference gene primer amplification. The repertoire was sequenced with immunoSEQ multiplex PCR; TCRdb's copy has only in-frame clones and lacks some. Clone size and the V and J calls come from that table; the DNA yielded D and trimming. The sample lists under 60,000 clones; roughly four fifths were seen once. With V trimmed by 6 bases and J by 2 bases, 7 bases remained unmatched. Germline V gives CDR1 MNHEY, CDR2 SMNVEV (reference sequence). This CDR3 region has 14 residues. The data belong to a study of blood T cell repertoires in COVID-19. Study background: The United States, Italy and Spain provided the acute and convalescent COVID-19 samples.

This TCR derives from a man aged 35-49 years with acute or convalescent COVID-19. The V gene is TRBV27, the J gene TRBJ2-7, with 7 bases matching TRBD1. The source material was peripheral blood. This CDR3 is CASSFNDRAYEQYF. As DNA, the CDR3 is TGTGCCAGCAGCTTCAACGACAGGGCCTACGAGCAGTACTTC.